A single sample is the source of the 16 T cell receptor beta chains below, sequenced in a study of T cells in Graves' hyperthyroidism and ophthalmopathy. RNA transcripts were the template for amplifying TCR beta CDR3 regions. Primed by the HTBI set, a first-round RT-PCR was run on the TCR CDR3. MiXCR, run by TCRdb on the multiplex PCR reads, gives a single entry per CDR3 protein. The sample lists around 690,000 distinct CDR3 sequences, more than 20% occurring once. Input material: blood. The source is a man younger than 40 with Graves' ophthalmopathy.

In its sample, this clonotype was seen many times. The J gene is TRBJ2-7, the V gene TRBV7-2; D is unclear. CDR3 length: 15 amino acids. Trimming stripped 1 base from V and 9 bases from J, with 19 bases between. Germline assignment: CDR1 SGHTA and CDR2 FQGNSA. The CDR3 loop reads CASSLEASTGRGQYF. For the CDR3, the DNA is TGTGCCAGCAGCTTAGAGGCTTCGACCGGTCGCGGGCAGTACTTC.

The table lists this clonotype with a few counts. The rearrangement uses TRBV14 and TRBJ2-3; no firm D call. The CDR3 runs to 18 residues. Germline V gives CDR1 SGHDN, CDR2 FVKESK. The V end lost 1 base, the J end lost 1 base, and 18 bases lay between the germline ends. DNA for the CDR3: TGTGCCAGCAGCCAAGGGTCCTTCCCGATCACTCGCACAGATACGCAGTATTTT. Translated, it gives CASSQGSFPITRTDTQYF. Based on the CDR3 plus reference TRBV14 and TRBJ2-3, the full variable domain is EAGVTQFPSHSVIEKGQTVTLRCDPISGHDNLYWYRRVMGKEIKFLLHFVKESKQDESGMPNNRFLAERTGGTYSTLKVQPAELEDSGVYFCASSQGSFPITRTDTQYFGPGTRLTVL.

The rearrangement joins TRBV7-2 to TRBJ1-5; weak D call: TRBD1 (6 bases). The CDR3 runs to 17 residues. V dropped 1 base and J dropped 3 bases, with 16 bases sitting between them. Germline CDR1 is SGHTA and CDR2 is FQGNSA. The CDR3 DNA reads TGTGCCAGCAGCTTAGATAGTCTGGACAGATTCAATCAGCCCCAGCATTTT. Protein: CASSLDSLDRFNQPQHF.

This clonotype showed up just a few times. V gene TRBV5-6 combines with J gene TRBJ2-7, with 7 bases aligning to TRBD1. This CDR3 is 15 amino acids long. V shed 5 bases, J shed 2 bases, and the junction held 10 bases outside the gene matches. Looked up from germline, CDR1 is SGHDT and CDR2 is YYEEEE. The CDR3 loop is CASSNRDSNPYEQYF. The CDR3, as DNA: TGTGCCAGCAGTAATCGGGACAGTAATCCCTACGAGCAGTACTTC.

This clonotype was observed many times. The gene calls are TRBV6-1 and TRBJ1-1; D remains ambiguous. The germline V gene encodes CDR1 MNHNS and CDR2 SASEGT. Trimming shortened V by 6 bases and J by 2 bases, and 16 bases separated the two germline ends. The CDR3 length is 15 residues. This chain's CDR3 is CASRIFSEINTEAFF. In nucleotides, the CDR3 is TGTGCCAGCAGAATCTTCAGCGAAATCAACACTGAAGCTTTCTTT.

The table lists this clonotype with a few counts. This chain joins TRBV24-1 and TRBJ2-3; D is uncertain. The germline CDR1 and CDR2 sequences are KGHDR and SFDVKD. This CDR3 has 15 amino acids. V lost 3 bases, J lost 0 bases, and 9 bases lay in between. CDR3 coding DNA: TGTGCCACCAGTGATCAGACACCTAGCACAGATACGCAGTATTTT. It translates to CATSDQTPSTDTQYF.

This rearrangement joins TRBV20-1 to TRBJ1-2; no firm D call. The V end was cut by 5 bases, the J end by 6 bases, with 16 bases between. Germline V lookup: CDR1 DFQATT, CDR2 SNEGSKA (reference sequence). The CDR3 runs to 13 residues. The CDR3 DNA follows: TGCAGTGCTCTAGATTTAGAAGCGGATGGCTACACCTTC. Translation: CSALDLEADGYTF.

This clonotype has more than one count but fewer than ten. The chain joins TRBV20-1 to TRBJ2-7; TRBD2 agrees at 7 bases. Germline CDR1 DFQATT, CDR2 SNEGSKA (reference sequence). This CDR3 contains 11 residues. V trimming: 5 bases; J trimming: 7 bases; junction bases outside the gene matches: 5. This chain's CDR3 is CSAGGGREQYF. CDR3 in DNA: TGCAGTGCTGGGGGGGGACGGGAGCAGTACTTC.

This clonotype was seen a few times. The chain combines TRBV20-1 with TRBJ1-5; no clear D gene. Looked up from germline, CDR1 is DFQATT and CDR2 is SNEGSKA (reference sequence). Deletions cut 2 bases from V and 5 bases from J, with 13 bases between. There are 14 residues in the CDR3. This CDR3 is CSARPTGRDQPQHF. CDR3 sequence (DNA): TGCAGTGCTAGACCAACGGGCAGAGATCAGCCCCAGCATTTT.

About this clonotype: A clone one base away is much larger, so this may be a read error. The chain couples TRBV6-5 to TRBJ1-5; D possibly corresponds to TRBD1 (5 bases). This CDR3 is 15 amino acids long. From germline, CDR1 is MNHEY and CDR2 SVGAGI. Between the trimmed V and J ends, which lost 4 bases and 3 bases, there was a span of 13 bases. The CDR3 protein is CASSWTGGTNQPQHF. CDR3 nucleotides: TGTGCCAGCAGTTGGACCGGGGGGACCAATCAGCCCCAGCATTTT.

In this sample, this clonotype turned up many times. V is TRBV2 and J is TRBJ2-2; 9 bases align to TRBD2. V lost 0 bases to trimming and J lost 0 bases; unmatched junction nucleotides: 2. Germline CDR1 is SNHLY and CDR2 is FYNNEI. The CDR3 length is 17 residues. The CDR3 DNA reads TGTGCCAGCAGTGAAGCCCAGCGGGAGGCGAACACCGGGGAGCTGTTTTTT. Translation gives CASSEAQREANTGELFF.

The J gene is TRBJ2-1, the V gene TRBV7-3, with 12 bases aligning to TRBD2. Per germline, CDR1 SGHTA and CDR2 FQGTGA. The CDR3 spans 17 residues. V was clipped by 5 bases and J by 8 bases; unmatched bases: 13. The chain's CDR3 is CASSTTGLAGGPYEQFF. CDR3 nucleotide sequence: TGTGCCAGCAGCACAACGGGTCTAGCGGGAGGGCCTTATGAGCAGTTCTTC.

In the case of this clonotype: This could be a read error, since a much larger clone is one nucleotide away. The J gene is TRBJ2-1, the V gene TRBV7-2; the D call may be TRBD1 or TRBD2 (7 bases each). In germline, CDR1 is SGHTA, CDR2 FQGNSA. This CDR3 has 14 residues. V was clipped by 3 bases and J by 10 bases, with 16 bases between them. CDR3 nucleotide sequence: TGTGCCAGCAGCTTTGCGGGAGAGGGGGCCGAGCAGTTCTTC. This encodes CASSFAGEGAEQFF. The entire variable domain, with the rest obtained from reference TRBV7-2 and TRBJ2-1, is as follows: GAGVSQSPSNKVTEKGKDVELRCDPISGHTALYWYRQSLGQGLEFLIYFQGNSAPDKSGLPSDRFSAERTGGSVSTLTIQRTQQEDSAVYLCASSFAGEGAEQFFGPGTRLTVL.

This chain links TRBV12-3 or TRBV12-4 with TRBJ2-1; D is unresolved. The closer fit of TRBJ2-7 to the DNA end suggests the J call may be wrong. CDR3 length equals 15 residues. CDR3 region: CASSLLAGPPNEQYF. The CDR3 DNA sequence: TGTGCCAGCAGTTTACTCGCAGGCCCACCCAATGAGCAGTACTTC.

This clonotype was observed a handful of times. The chain employs TRBV29-1 and TRBJ2-7; 12 bases fit TRBD2. V dropped 1 base and J dropped 2; count of bases not matched to a gene: 3. Germline-derived CDR1 and CDR2 are SQVTM and ANQGSEA. The CDR3 contains 15 residues. The CDR3 loop is CSVEGLAGEAYEQYF. CDR3 DNA: TGCAGCGTTGAAGGACTAGCGGGAGAAGCCTACGAGCAGTACTTC.

This clonotype has ten or more counts. The rearrangement links TRBV28 to TRBJ1-5; TRBD1 matches at 11 bases. Germline assignment: CDR1 MDHEN and CDR2 SYDVKM. This CDR3 has 18 amino acids. The ends lost 7 bases at V and 2 bases at J; junction bases unmatched: 13. CDR3: CASISPGTGGAGNQPQHF. The CDR3 DNA reads TGTGCCAGCATATCTCCCGGGACAGGGGGAGCGGGCAATCAGCCCCAGCATTTT.